The rows below give T cell receptor beta chains drawn from one sample of a study of cytomegalovirus exposure and HLA in healthy donors. TCRdb keeps only in-frame clones here, not all; method: immunoSEQ multiplex PCR. Of around 280,000 clones listed, approximately 90% are singletons. Sample: PBMCs. These receptors came from a woman between 18 and 29 years old in good health and CMV-seronegative. Both conserved end residues are part of each CDR3. Each record gives: D gene, V gene, clone size, J gene, CDR3 DNA, CDR3 protein. A D gene is named only where the DNA matches it firmly. Some rows have no size entry. The others give once, few or many, or a class for an expanded clone.

TRBD1	TRBV9	NA	TRBJ1-6	TGTGCCAGCAGCGTAGAGGGGACAGGCAGTTCACCCCTCCACTTT	CASSVEGTGSSPLHF
NA	TRBV4-1	once	TRBJ2-2	TGCGCCAGCAGCCAAGGTAACAGGGAGAGGGACACCGGGGAGCTGTTTTTT	CASSQGNRERDTGELFF
NA	TRBV6-1	NA	TRBJ2-3	TGTGCCAGCAGTGAAATTGGCCAGGTTACGGGCACAGATACGCAGTATTTT	CASSEIGQVTGTDTQYF
NA	TRBV6-1	NA	TRBJ1-5	TGTGCCAGCAGTGAAGAAGTGGGGGCCTATAGCAATCAGCCCCAGCATTTT	CASSEEVGAYSNQPQHF
NA	TRBV29-1	once	TRBJ2-3	TGCAGCGTTGATCCTGGGGGCAGAGATACGCAGTATTTT	CSVDPGGRDTQYF
TRBD2	TRBV9	NA	TRBJ2-7	TGTGCCAGCAGCGTAGATCCGGGGGGGCTCAACGAGCAGTACTTC	CASSVDPGGLNEQYF
NA	TRBV4-1	few	TRBJ1-1	TGCGCCAGCAGGCAGGGCCTGAACACTGAAGCTTTCTTT	CASRQGLNTEAFF
TRBD1	TRBV4-1	NA	TRBJ1-2	TGCGCCAGCAGCCAACCAGGGGGCGGGGGCTACACCTTC	CASSQPGGGGYTF
NA	TRBV12-5	NA	TRBJ2-5	TGTGCTAGTGGCAGAGACAGCCAAGAGACCCAGTACTTC	CASGRDSQETQYF
TRBD2	TRBV7-6	few	TRBJ2-7	TGTGCCAGCAGCCCAAGGACTAGCGGGGGGCACTCCCCCTACGAGCAGTACTTC	CASSPRTSGGHSPYEQYF
NA	TRBV9	NA	TRBJ2-1	TGTGCCAGCAGCGTTCAGGGGGGACAGCCCTACAATGAGCAGTTCTTC	CASSVQGGQPYNEQFF
NA	TRBV6-5	NA	TRBJ2-6	TGTGCCAGCAGTAACACAGGATCGGGGGCCAACGTCCTGACTTTC	CASSNTGSGANVLTF
NA	TRBV27	NA	TRBJ2-1	TGTGCCAGCTCGGGGGGCCGTTCCTACAATGAGCAGTTCTTC	CASSGGRSYNEQFF
NA	TRBV30	NA	TRBJ1-3	TGTGCCTGGCAGGTAGTAAACACCATATATTTT	CAWQVVNTIYF
TRBD1	TRBV6-6	NA	TRBJ1-1	TGTGCCAGCAGCCAACAGGGGGCGGGGACTGAAGCTTTCTTT	CASSQQGAGTEAFF
TRBD1	TRBV29-1	NA	TRBJ1-1	TGCAGCGTCGCCCCTACAGGGGCCACTGAAGCTTTCTTT	CSVAPTGATEAFF
NA	TRBV6-5	once	TRBJ2-7	TGTGCCAGCAGCCGGACAGCCTCCTACGAGCAGTACTTC	CASSRTASYEQYF
TRBD1	TRBV27	NA	TRBJ1-5	TGTGCCAGCAGTTCCGGACAGGGTGGGAGGGCCCAGCATTTT	CASSSGQGGRAQHF
NA	TRBV6-5	NA	TRBJ1-3	TGTGCCAGCAGTTACCGGAACACCATATATTTT	CASSYRNTIYF
NA	TRBV27	NA	TRBJ1-5	TGTGCCAGCAGAGACGGACAGAGCAATCAGCCCCAGCATTTT	CASRDGQSNQPQHF
TRBD1	TRBV19	few	TRBJ1-2	TGTGCCAGTAGTATACCGGCAGGGGGAGGTGGCTACACCTTC	CASSIPAGGGGYTF
NA	TRBV6-1	NA	TRBJ1-4	TGTGCCAGCAGTGTCACTCGACAGGTAGAAAAACTGTTTTTT	CASSVTRQVEKLFF
TRBD2	TRBV4-2	NA	TRBJ2-1	TGTGCCAGCAGCCAAATGACTAGCGGGGCCTACGAGCAGTTCTTC	CASSQMTSGAYEQFF
TRBD1	TRBV11-3	NA	TRBJ2-1	TGTGCCAGCAGTCAAAGGGGGCAGGGGTTATCAAACAATGAGCAGTTCTTC	CASSQRGQGLSNNEQFF
NA	TRBV11-2	NA	TRBJ2-7	TGTGCCAGCAGCCCAATCAGGACAGAAAAGGGGATGAGGGCCTACGAGCAGTACTTC	CASSPIRTEKGMRAYEQYF
TRBD1	TRBV29-1	NA	TRBJ1-1	TGCAGCGTTGTTCGACAGGGGGGCACTGAAGCTTTCTTT	CSVVRQGGTEAFF
TRBD1	TRBV6-5	NA	TRBJ2-3	TGTGCCAGCAGAAGCGACAGGGAAGGCACAGATACGCAGTATTTT	CASRSDREGTDTQYF
TRBD1	TRBV27	few	TRBJ1-6	TGTGCCAGCAGAACAGGGGTCTGGTCACCCCTCCACTTT	CASRTGVWSPLHF
NA	TRBV5-1	few	TRBJ2-1	TGCGCCAGCAGCTCCTCTAGGACTCCCCCCTACAATGAGCAGTTCTTC	CASSSSRTPPYNEQFF
TRBD1	TRBV15	NA	TRBJ1-2	TGTGCCACCAGCAGAGGGGGACAGCTTTATGGCTACACCTTC	CATSRGGQLYGYTF
TRBD1	TRBV25-1	few	TRBJ1-1	TGTGCCAGCAGTGAATATCAGGGACAGGGGGGATCCGGCACTGAAGCTTTCTTT	CASSEYQGQGGSGTEAFF
NA	TRBV7-7	once	TRBJ1-1	TGTGCTAGCAGCCCTTTGGGACAACCTATGAACACTGAAGCTTTCTTT	CASSPLGQPMNTEAFF
TRBD1	TRBV4-2	NA	TRBJ1-2	TGTGCCAGCAGCCAGTCCCGGGACAGGGATAGCGGCTACACCTTC	CASSQSRDRDSGYTF
TRBD1	TRBV27	NA	TRBJ1-1	TGTGCCAGCAAGGGGGCCTCGGGTTTCAACACTGAAGCTTTCTTT	CASKGASGFNTEAFF
TRBD2	TRBV6-6	once	TRBJ2-7	TGTGCCAGCAGCCCGAAGTTGGGGGGGTCCTACGAGCAGTACTTC	CASSPKLGGSYEQYF
NA	TRBV14	NA	TRBJ1-1	TGTGCCAGCAGCTCACCAGGGAGGGTAGCTTTCTTT	CASSSPGRVAFF
TRBD1	TRBV19	NA	TRBJ1-2	TGTGCCAGTAGTCGGGGACAGGGACCCTATGGCTACACCTTC	CASSRGQGPYGYTF
TRBD2	TRBV5-1	NA	TRBJ2-3	TGCGCCAGCAGCTTGGCACCTAGCGGGGGGGCCACAGATACGCAGTATTTT	CASSLAPSGGATDTQYF
TRBD1	TRBV6-5	few	TRBJ1-3	TGTGCCAGCAGGCAGGGGGCTTATGGAAACACCATATATTTT	CASRQGAYGNTIYF
TRBD1	TRBV5-4	NA	TRBJ2-7	TGTGCCAGCAGCCGGGACAGGGACGTGAACGAGCAGTACTTC	CASSRDRDVNEQYF
TRBD1	TRBV7-9	NA	TRBJ1-3	TGTGCCAGCAGCCCCGCAGGGGGCGCGGCCGAAAACACCATATATTTT	CASSPAGGAAENTIYF
NA	TRBV6-5	NA	TRBJ2-7	TGTGCCAGCAGTTACGCTACAGGGACCTACGAGCAGTACTTC	CASSYATGTYEQYF
NA	TRBV5-5	NA	TRBJ1-2	TGTGCCAGCAGCTTGGAGGGGGGGCTCGACTATGGCTACACCTTC	CASSLEGGLDYGYTF
NA	TRBV7-9	NA	TRBJ1-2	TGTTCCAGCAGCTTAGTTCGGCAAGACAATAACTATGGCTACACCTTC	CSSSLVRQDNNYGYTF
TRBD1	TRBV6-5	NA	TRBJ1-3	TGTGCCAGCAGTACCAGGGACAGATCTGGAAACACCATATATTTT	CASSTRDRSGNTIYF